Shown below are 18 T cell receptor beta chains from a single sample sequenced in a study of blood T cell repertoires in COVID-19. Measured with immunoSEQ multiplex PCR; TCRdb has only the in-frame clones, and not every one. The table includes tens of thousands of clones, 79% detected once. Source material: peripheral blood. The receptor source for this set is a man aged 60 to 69 with active or convalescent COVID-19.

The chain is built from TRBV28 and TRBJ1-3; no firm D call. Germline V gene sequence: CDR1 MDHEN, CDR2 SYDVKM. The ends were cut back, 2 bases at V and 4 bases at J, with 6 bases in the middle. This CDR3 spans 13 amino acids. CDR3 in amino acids: CASSLPPGNTIYF. The CDR3 nucleotides read TGTGCCAGCAGTTTACCCCCGGGAAACACCATATATTTT.

V usage is TRBV9 and J usage is TRBJ2-3, with TRBD1 identical over 10 bases. The germline V gene encodes CDR1 SGDLS and CDR2 YYNGEE. The CDR3 covers 14 residues. The V gene end was trimmed by 0 bases and the J gene end by 11 bases; junction bases not matched to a gene: 6. The CDR3 nucleotides read TGTGCCAGCAGCGTAGCGAGCGGGACAGGGGTGCAGTATTTT. It specifies CASSVASGTGVQYF. The complete variable domain, with remaining parts taken from reference TRBV9 and TRBJ2-3, reads DSGVTQTPKHLITATGQRVTLRCSPRSGDLSVYWYQQSLDQGLQFLIQYYNGEERAKGNILERFSAQQFPDLHSELNLSSLELGDSALYFCASSVASGTGVQYFGPGTRLTVL.

The V call is TRBV6-2 or TRBV6-3, the J call TRBJ2-2; D remains unclear. The germline CDR1 and CDR2 sequences are MNHEY and SVGEGT. The CDR3 consists of 13 residues. Between the trimmed V and J ends, which lost 5 bases and 5 bases, there was a span of 9 bases. The CDR3 here is CASSAPVTGELFF. CDR3 nucleotides: TGTGCCAGCAGTGCGCCGGTAACCGGGGAGCTGTTTTTT.

J is TRBJ2-5 and V is TRBV3-1 (or the pseudogene TRBV3-2), with D uncertain. This CDR3 contains 12 residues. Trimming shortened V by 6 bases and J by 8 bases, and 13 bases separated the two germline ends. Germline loops: CDR1 LGHDT, CDR2 YNNKEL (reference sequence). This CDR3 is CASSGDTYTQYF. The CDR3 bases are TGTGCCAGCAGTGGTGACACATATACCCAGTACTTC.

The V call is TRBV18, the J call TRBJ2-7; 9 bases match TRBD1. This CDR3 region has 15 residues. CDR1 and CDR2 from the germline V gene are KGHSH and LQKENI. Losses at the gene ends were 2 bases for V and 5 bases for J; bases not matched to a gene: 7. For the CDR3, the DNA is TGTGCCAGCTCACCAAGGACAGGGGTGGGGAACGAGCAGTACTTC. Its protein is CASSPRTGVGNEQYF.

V and J are TRBV5-4 and TRBJ2-1; D gene uncertain. CDR3 length: 13 residues. The germline gives CDR1 SGHNT, CDR2 YYREEE (reference sequence). Trimming removed 0 bases at V and 8 bases at J, with 9 bases between. The CDR3 region is CASSLASGYEQFF. CDR3 DNA sequence: TGTGCCAGCAGCTTGGCGTCAGGCTATGAGCAGTTCTTC.

This sequence joins TRBV7-9 and TRBJ1-1; possible D gene TRBD1, 6 bases. CDR1 is SEHNR, CDR2 FQNEAQ, per germline (reference sequence). Trimming cost V 0 bases and J 3 bases, with 20 bases left between them. The CDR3 loop spans 18 amino acids. The CDR3 loop is CASSLAFGTNLGDTEAFF. The CDR3 DNA sequence: TGTGCCAGCAGCTTAGCCTTTGGGACAAACTTAGGGGACACTGAAGCTTTCTTT.

The gene calls are TRBV5-1 and TRBJ2-5, with 7 bases lining up with TRBD1. V lost 4 bases to trimming and J lost 5 bases; unmatched junction nucleotides: 11. The CDR3 totals 15 residues. CDR1 and CDR2 (germline): SGHRS, YFSETQ. The CDR3 DNA follows: TGCGCCAGCAGCCAAGGACAGGAAATGGGGGAGACCCAGTACTTC. The encoded protein is CASSQGQEMGETQYF. Combining the CDR3 with reference TRBV5-1 and TRBJ2-5 gives the whole variable domain KAGVTQTPRYLIKTRGQQVTLSCSPISGHRSVSWYQQTPGQGLQFLFEYFSETQRNKGNFPGRFSGRQFSNSRSEMNVSTLELGDSALYLCASSQGQEMGETQYFGPGTRLLVL.

Comment on this clone: One end of the junction fails to match germline, which may point to a read error. The rearrangement uses TRBV14 and TRBJ1-1, with a weak D call TRBD1 (6 bases). This CDR3 is built from 13 residues. Germline V gene data show CDR1 as SGHDN and CDR2 as FVKESK. The CDR3 spells CASSSRGNAEAFF. Here the CDR3 DNA reads TGTGCCAGCAGCTCGAGGGGGAACGCTGAAGCTTTCTTT.

The CDR3 nucleotides are TGTGCCAGCAGTGGGGGCCAGGAGAGCTCCTACGAGCAGTACTTC. Amino acids: CASSGGQESSYEQYF. V is TRBV2 and J is TRBJ2-7; the D gene is possibly TRBD1 (5 bases). The germline V and J ends were trimmed by 4 bases and 0 bases, with 13 bases remaining between them. Germline values: CDR1 SNHLY, CDR2 FYNNEI. This CDR3 comprises 15 residues. The whole variable domain, remainder taken from reference TRBV2 and TRBJ2-7, is EPEVTQTPSHQVTQMGQEVILRCVPISNHLYFYWYRQILGQKVEFLVSFYNNEISEKSEIFDDQFSVERPDGSNFTLKIRSTKLEDSAMYFCASSGGQESSYEQYFGPGTRLTVT.

The J gene is TRBJ1-2, the V gene TRBV10-1, with D perhaps matching TRBD1 (6 bases). CDR1 is WNHNN, CDR2 SYGVQD, per germline (reference sequence). Trimming removed 2 bases from V and 2 bases from J, with 12 bases in between. CDR3 size: 15 residues. The CDR3 DNA is TGCGCCAGCAGTGAGAGAGGGGGGGAGAACTATGGCTACACCTTC. Protein product: CASSERGGENYGYTF.

This clone was detected only a few times. The chain has TRBV2 and TRBJ1-1, with D possibly TRBD1 on 6 matching bases. This CDR3 is 15 amino acids long. The V end lost 10 bases, the J end lost 4 bases, and 22 bases lay between the germline ends. From germline, CDR1 is SNHLY and CDR2 FYNNEI. Here the CDR3 DNA reads TGTGCCACTAAGGACAGACTTCAGATGTCCACTGAAGCTTTCTTT. This gives the protein CATKDRLQMSTEAFF.

J is TRBJ2-5 and V is TRBV2; 8 positions agree with TRBD2. The germline CDR1 and CDR2 sequences are SNHLY and FYNNEI. The CDR3 runs 15 residues. J gave up 5 bases and V 7 bases, and 12 bases lay outside the gene matches. The chain's CDR3 is CASIPLAGGGETQYF. The CDR3, as DNA: TGTGCCAGCATCCCTCTCGCGGGGGGCGGGGAGACCCAGTACTTC.

The chain carries TRBV9 and TRBJ2-1; D uncertain. This CDR3 has 13 amino acids. Germline CDR1 reads SGDLS; CDR2 reads YYNGEE. With 0 bases removed from V and 5 bases from J, the gap between germline ends came to 6 bases. CDR3 region: CASSVGLDNEQFF. CDR3 nucleotide sequence: TGTGCCAGCAGCGTAGGCCTAGACAATGAGCAGTTCTTC.

J is TRBJ2-5 and V is TRBV6-5; D may be TRBD1 (5 bases). Germline CDR1 reads MNHEY; CDR2 reads SVGAGI. V dropped 8 bases and J dropped 1 base, with 11 bases sitting between them. The CDR3 consists of 13 residues. In DNA form, the CDR3 reads TGTGCCAGCCAGCGACAGCTCCAAGAGACCCAGTACTTC. This codes for CASQRQLQETQYF.

This clone occurred a few times. The chain links TRBV28 to TRBJ2-6, with D possibly being TRBD2 (5 bases). The germline V and J ends were trimmed by 10 bases and 0 bases, with 10 bases remaining between them. In germline, CDR1 is MDHEN, CDR2 SYDVKM. The CDR3 is 14 residues long. CDR3 amino acids: CATNRGSGANVLTF. The CDR3 bases are TGTGCCACCAACCGGGGCTCTGGGGCCAACGTCCTGACTTTC. Complete variable domain (other parts from reference TRBV28 and TRBJ2-6): DVKVTQSSRYLVKRTGEKVFLECVQDMDHENMFWYRQDPGLGLRLIYFSYDVKMKEKGDIPEGYSVSREKKERFSLILESASTNQTSMYLCATNRGSGANVLTFGAGSRLTVL.

The J gene is TRBJ2-7, the V gene TRBV12-3 or TRBV12-4, with D possibly matching TRBD1 (6 bases). The CDR3 covers 13 residues. V was cut by 6 bases and J by 2 bases, with 11 bases left in between. The CDR3 sequence is CASRGDTAYEQYF. CDR3 sequence (DNA): TGTGCCAGCAGGGGGGACACCGCCTACGAGCAGTACTTC.

The chain's CDR3 is CASSQMEGTGYGYTF. The CDR3 bases are TGTGCCAGCAGCCAAATGGAGGGCACGGGCTATGGCTACACCTTC. The V call is TRBV7-9, the J call TRBJ1-2; D not resolved. V lost 5 bases and J lost 4, with 17 bases in between. This CDR3 has 15 amino acids. Germline V gene lookup returns CDR1 SEHNR and CDR2 FQNEAQ (reference sequence).